This T cell receptor (beta chain) was recovered during a study of blood T cell repertoires in COVID-19. About the research overall: Whether acute or convalescent, the COVID-19 samples came from the United States, Italy and Spain. Nucleic acid was either cDNA or gDNA, and it came from T cells, B-cell-depleted T cells, or PBMCs.

Per the authors' pipeline: Estimated nucleated cell counts came from reference gene primer amplification. The assay was immunoSEQ multiplex PCR, and TCRdb's table has in-frame clones only and misses some. The V and J calls and clone size were taken over from that table, and D and trimming were inferred from the DNA. Here the sample spans 95,000 to 150,000 clones, approximately 80% being singletons. V was trimmed by 6 bases and J by 4 bases, leaving 18 bases between them. CDR1 and CDR2 (germline): MNHEY, SVGAGI. CDR3 size: 15 residues. V gene TRBV6-5 combines with J gene TRBJ1-2; no reliable D call. This receptor was taken from a human donor in a cohort sampled during active COVID-19. The specimen sequenced was peripheral blood. CDR3 DNA sequence: TGTGCCAGCAGGAGGTGGCAAGATGAGTCCTATGGCTACACCTTC. As protein: CASRRWQDESYGYTF.